The TCR beta chain under discussion was sequenced for a study of regulatory T cells in long-lasting Graves disease. Study details: For under 3 months, newly diagnosed Graves' patients had been taking antithyroid drugs.

Noted time point: newly diagnosed GD, antithyroid drugs for less than 3 months. The TCR library was prepared using RNA isolated from PBMCs. Building the TCR beta libraries relied on iRepertoire HTBI primers, and CDR3 regions underwent Arm-PCR. TCRdb passed the multiplex PCR reads through MiXCR, listing each CDR3 protein once. The sample has some 240,000 distinct CDR3 sequences; less than 20% are singletons. CDR1 and CDR2 from the germline V gene are LNHDA and SQIVND (reference sequence). With 3 bases removed from V and 2 bases from J, the gap between germline ends came to 7 bases. This CDR3 has 13 amino acids. This clonotype has at least ten counts. The same sample was also studied in work on T cells in Graves' hyperthyroidism and ophthalmopathy. From that study: Investigators excluded patients with uncontrolled infection, other autoimmune disease, pregnancy or lactation.

This TCR was sampled from a woman in her twenties or thirties with Graves disease. This chain uses TRBV19 with TRBJ2-5, with D hard to call. The sample in question was peripheral blood mononuclear cells (PBMCs), obtained at new diagnosis, from a patient treated with antithyroid drugs. In nucleotides, the CDR3 is TGTGCCAGTAGTATGGTAGATCAAGAGACCCAGTACTTC. Its protein is CASSMVDQETQYF.